This T cell receptor beta chain stems from a study of blood T cell repertoires in COVID-19. Generated by immunoSEQ multiplex PCR, the TCRdb table keeps only in-frame clones and is missing some. The data contain 200,000 to 250,000 clones, 70% to 90% of them singletons. Trimming cost V 4 bases and J 6 bases, with 13 bases left between them. From germline, CDR1 is SGHAT and CDR2 FQNNGV. The CDR3 totals 14 residues. This clone was observed a few times. The receptor was derived from a man aged 25-45 years who had recovered from COVID-19. The chain combines TRBV11-2 with TRBJ2-4, with D tentatively TRBD1 (5 bases). Source material: peripheral blood. The CDR3 nucleotides read TGTGCCAGCAGCTCCCTGGACACGGTAAACATTCAGTACTTC. Protein sequence: CASSSLDTVNIQYF.